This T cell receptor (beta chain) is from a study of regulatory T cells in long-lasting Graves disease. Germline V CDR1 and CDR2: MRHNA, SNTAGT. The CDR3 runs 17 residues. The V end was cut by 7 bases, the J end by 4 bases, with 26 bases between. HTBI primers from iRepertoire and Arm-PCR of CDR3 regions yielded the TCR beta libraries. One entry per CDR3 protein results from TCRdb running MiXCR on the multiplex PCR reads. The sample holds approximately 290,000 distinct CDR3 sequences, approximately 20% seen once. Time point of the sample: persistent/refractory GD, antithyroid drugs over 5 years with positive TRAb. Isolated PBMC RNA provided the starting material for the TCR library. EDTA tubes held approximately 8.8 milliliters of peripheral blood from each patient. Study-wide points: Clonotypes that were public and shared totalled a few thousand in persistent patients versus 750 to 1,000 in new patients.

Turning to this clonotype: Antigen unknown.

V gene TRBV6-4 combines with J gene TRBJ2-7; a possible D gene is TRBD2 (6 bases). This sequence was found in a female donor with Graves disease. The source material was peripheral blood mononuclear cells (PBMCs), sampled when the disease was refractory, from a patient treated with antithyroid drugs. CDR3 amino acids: CASIFEGRSSPGYEQYF. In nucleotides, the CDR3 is TGTGCCAGCATCTTTGAAGGGAGGTCAAGTCCAGGGTACGAGCAGTACTTC.